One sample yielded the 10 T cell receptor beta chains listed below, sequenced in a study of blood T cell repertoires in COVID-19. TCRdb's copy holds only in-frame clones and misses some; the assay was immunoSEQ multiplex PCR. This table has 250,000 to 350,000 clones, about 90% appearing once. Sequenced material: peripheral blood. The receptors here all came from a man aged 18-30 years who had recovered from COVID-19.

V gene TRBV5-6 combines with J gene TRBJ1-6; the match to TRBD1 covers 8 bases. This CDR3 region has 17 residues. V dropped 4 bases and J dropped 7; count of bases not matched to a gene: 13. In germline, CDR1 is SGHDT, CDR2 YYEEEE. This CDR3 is CASSPWDRTTRNSPLHF. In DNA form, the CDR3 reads TGTGCCAGCAGCCCATGGGACAGGACAACGAGGAATTCACCCCTCCACTTT.

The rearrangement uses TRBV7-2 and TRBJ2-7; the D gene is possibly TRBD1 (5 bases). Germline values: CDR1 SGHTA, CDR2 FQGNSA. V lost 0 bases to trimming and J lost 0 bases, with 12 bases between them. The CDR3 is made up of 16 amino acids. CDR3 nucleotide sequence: TGTGCCAGCAGCTTAGCCTCGACCGACAGCTCCTACGAGCAGTACTTC. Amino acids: CASSLASTDSSYEQYF.

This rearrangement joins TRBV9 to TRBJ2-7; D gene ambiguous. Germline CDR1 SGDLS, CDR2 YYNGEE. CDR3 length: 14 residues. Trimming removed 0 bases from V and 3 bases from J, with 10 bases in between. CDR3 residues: CASSVGQELYEQYF. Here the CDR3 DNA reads TGTGCCAGCAGCGTAGGCCAGGAACTCTACGAGCAGTACTTC.

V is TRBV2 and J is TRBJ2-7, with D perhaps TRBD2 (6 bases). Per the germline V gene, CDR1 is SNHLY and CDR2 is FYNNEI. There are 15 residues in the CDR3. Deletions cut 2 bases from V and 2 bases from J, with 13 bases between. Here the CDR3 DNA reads TGTGCCAGCAGTGAAAGGTCCGGGGGACCCTACGAGCAGTACTTC. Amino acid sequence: CASSERSGGPYEQYF.

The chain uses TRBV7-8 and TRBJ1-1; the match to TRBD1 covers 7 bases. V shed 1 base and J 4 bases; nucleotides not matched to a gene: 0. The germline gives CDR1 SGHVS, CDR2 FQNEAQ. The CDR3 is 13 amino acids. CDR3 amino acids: CASSLGQGTEAFF. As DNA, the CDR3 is TGTGCCAGCAGCTTAGGACAGGGCACTGAAGCTTTCTTT.

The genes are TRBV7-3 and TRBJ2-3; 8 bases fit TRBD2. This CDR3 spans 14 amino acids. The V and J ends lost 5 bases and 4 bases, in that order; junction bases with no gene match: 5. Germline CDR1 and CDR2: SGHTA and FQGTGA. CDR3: CASSPSGGPDTQYF. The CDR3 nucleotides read TGTGCCAGCAGCCCCAGCGGGGGCCCAGATACGCAGTATTTT. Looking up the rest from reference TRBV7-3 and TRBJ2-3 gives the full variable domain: GAGVSQTPSNKVTEKGKYVELRCDPISGHTALYWYRQSLGQGPEFLIYFQGTGAADDSGLPNDRFFAVRPEGSVSTLKIQRTERGDSAVYLCASSPSGGPDTQYFGPGTRLTVL.

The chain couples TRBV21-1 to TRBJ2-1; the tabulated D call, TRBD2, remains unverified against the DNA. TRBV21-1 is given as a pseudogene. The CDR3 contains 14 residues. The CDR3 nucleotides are TGTGCCAGCAGCAAATTTGCACTCCACAATGAGCAGTTCTTC. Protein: CASSKFALHNEQFF.

CDR3 region: CASSRDRASEAFF. The CDR3 nucleotides read TGTGCCAGTAGTAGGGACAGGGCAAGTGAAGCTTTCTTT. The chain joins TRBV19 to TRBJ1-1; TRBD1 aligns across 9 bases. The CDR3 runs to 13 residues. V lost 4 bases and J lost 7; bases outside the gene matches: 4. Per germline, CDR1 LNHDA and CDR2 SQIVND (reference sequence).

CDR3 sequence reads: CSVEEGADNEQFF. The DNA of the CDR3 is TGCAGCGTTGAAGAGGGGGCAGACAATGAGCAGTTCTTC. The chain recombines TRBV29-1 with TRBJ2-1; D might be TRBD1 (6 bases). The CDR3 is 13 residues long. Germline V gene lookup returns CDR1 SQVTM and CDR2 ANQGSEA. With 0 bases removed from V and 5 bases from J, the gap between germline ends came to 8 bases.

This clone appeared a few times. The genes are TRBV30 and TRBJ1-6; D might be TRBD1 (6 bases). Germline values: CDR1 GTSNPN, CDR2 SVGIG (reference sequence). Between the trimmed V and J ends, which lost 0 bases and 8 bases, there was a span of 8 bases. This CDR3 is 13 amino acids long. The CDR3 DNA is TGTGCCTGGAGTGTACAGGGTCATTCACCCCTCCACTTT. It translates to CAWSVQGHSPLHF.